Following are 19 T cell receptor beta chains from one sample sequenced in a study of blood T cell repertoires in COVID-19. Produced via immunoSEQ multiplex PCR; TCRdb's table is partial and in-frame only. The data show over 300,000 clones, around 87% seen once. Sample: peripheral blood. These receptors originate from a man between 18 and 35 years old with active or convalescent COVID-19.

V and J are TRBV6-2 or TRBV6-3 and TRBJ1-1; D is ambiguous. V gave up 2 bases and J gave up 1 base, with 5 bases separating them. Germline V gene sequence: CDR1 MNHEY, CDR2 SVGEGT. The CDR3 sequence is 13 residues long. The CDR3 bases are TGTGCCAGCAGTTACCACGGGAACACTGAAGCTTTCTTT. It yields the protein CASSYHGNTEAFF.

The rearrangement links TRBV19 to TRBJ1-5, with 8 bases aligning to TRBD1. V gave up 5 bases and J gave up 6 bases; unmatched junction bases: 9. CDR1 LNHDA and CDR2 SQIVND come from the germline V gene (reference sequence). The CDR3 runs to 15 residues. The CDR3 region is CASSPEGTGSQPQHF. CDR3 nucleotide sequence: TGTGCCAGTAGTCCTGAGGGGACAGGATCTCAGCCCCAGCATTTT. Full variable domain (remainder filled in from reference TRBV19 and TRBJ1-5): DGGITQSPKYLFRKEGQNVTLSCEQNLNHDAMYWYRQDPGQGLRLIYYSQIVNDFQKGDIAEGYSVSREKKESFPLTVTSAQKNPTAFYLCASSPEGTGSQPQHFGDGTRLSIL.

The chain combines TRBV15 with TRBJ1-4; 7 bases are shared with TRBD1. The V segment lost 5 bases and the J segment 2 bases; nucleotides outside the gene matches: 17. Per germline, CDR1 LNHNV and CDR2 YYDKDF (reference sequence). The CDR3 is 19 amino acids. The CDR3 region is CATSSDRTSLFSTNEKLFF. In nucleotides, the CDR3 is TGTGCCACCAGCTCGGACAGGACCTCCTTGTTCTCCACTAATGAAAAACTGTTTTTT.

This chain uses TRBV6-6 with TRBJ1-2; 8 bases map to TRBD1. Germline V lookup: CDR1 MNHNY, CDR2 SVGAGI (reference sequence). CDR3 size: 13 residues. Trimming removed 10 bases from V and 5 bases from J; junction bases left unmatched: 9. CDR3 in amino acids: CATKGQELYGYTF. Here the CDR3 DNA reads TGTGCCACCAAGGGACAGGAACTATATGGCTACACCTTC.

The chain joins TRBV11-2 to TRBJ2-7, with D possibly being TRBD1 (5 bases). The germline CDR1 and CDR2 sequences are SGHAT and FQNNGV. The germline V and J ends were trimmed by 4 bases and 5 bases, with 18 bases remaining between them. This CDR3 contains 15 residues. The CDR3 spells CASSSTEHGVHEQYF. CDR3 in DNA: TGTGCCAGCAGCTCGACAGAACATGGGGTACACGAGCAGTACTTC. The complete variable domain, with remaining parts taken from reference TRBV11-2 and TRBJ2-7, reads EAGVAQSPRYKIIEKRQSVAFWCNPISGHATLYWYQQILGQGPKLLIQFQNNGVVDDSQLPKDRFSAERLKGVDSTLKIQPAKLEDSAVYLCASSSTEHGVHEQYFGPGTRLTVT.

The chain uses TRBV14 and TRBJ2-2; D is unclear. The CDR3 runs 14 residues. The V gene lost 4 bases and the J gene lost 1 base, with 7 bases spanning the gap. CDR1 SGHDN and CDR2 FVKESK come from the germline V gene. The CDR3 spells CASSPSKNTGELFF. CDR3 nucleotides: TGTGCCAGCAGCCCATCCAAGAACACCGGGGAGCTGTTTTTT.

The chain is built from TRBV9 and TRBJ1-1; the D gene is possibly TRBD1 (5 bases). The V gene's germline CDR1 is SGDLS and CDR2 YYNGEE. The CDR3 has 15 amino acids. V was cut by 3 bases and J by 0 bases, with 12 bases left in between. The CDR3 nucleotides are TGTGCCAGCAGCGGCGACAGTGGGATGAACACTGAAGCTTTCTTT. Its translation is CASSGDSGMNTEAFF. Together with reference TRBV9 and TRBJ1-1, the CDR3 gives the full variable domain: DSGVTQTPKHLITATGQRVTLRCSPRSGDLSVYWYQQSLDQGLQFLIQYYNGEERAKGNILERFSAQQFPDLHSELNLSSLELGDSALYFCASSGDSGMNTEAFFGQGTRLTVV.

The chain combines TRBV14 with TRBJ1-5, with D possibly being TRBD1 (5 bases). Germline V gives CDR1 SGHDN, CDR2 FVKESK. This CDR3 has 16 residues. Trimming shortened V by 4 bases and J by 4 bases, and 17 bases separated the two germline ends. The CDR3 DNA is TGTGCCAGCAGCCCCGTTTCCAAACAGGTTAATCAGCCCCAGCATTTT. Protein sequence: CASSPVSKQVNQPQHF. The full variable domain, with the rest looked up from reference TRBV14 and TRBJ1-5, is EAGVTQFPSHSVIEKGQTVTLRCDPISGHDNLYWYRRVMGKEIKFLLHFVKESKQDESGMPNNRFLAERTGGTYSTLKVQPAELEDSGVYFCASSPVSKQVNQPQHFGDGTRLSIL.

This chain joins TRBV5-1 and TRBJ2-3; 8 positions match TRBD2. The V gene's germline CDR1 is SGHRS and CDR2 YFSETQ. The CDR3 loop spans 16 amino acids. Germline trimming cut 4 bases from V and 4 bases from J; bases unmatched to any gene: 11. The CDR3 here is CASSVFSGIVADTQYF. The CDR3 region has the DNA TGCGCCAGCAGCGTATTTAGCGGGATAGTAGCAGATACGCAGTATTTT.

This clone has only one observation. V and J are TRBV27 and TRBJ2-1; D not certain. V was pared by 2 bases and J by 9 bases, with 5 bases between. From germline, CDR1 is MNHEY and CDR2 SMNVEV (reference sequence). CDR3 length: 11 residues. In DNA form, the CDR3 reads TGTGCCAGCAGTTTAAATCTTGAGCAGTTCTTC. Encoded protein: CASSLNLEQFF.

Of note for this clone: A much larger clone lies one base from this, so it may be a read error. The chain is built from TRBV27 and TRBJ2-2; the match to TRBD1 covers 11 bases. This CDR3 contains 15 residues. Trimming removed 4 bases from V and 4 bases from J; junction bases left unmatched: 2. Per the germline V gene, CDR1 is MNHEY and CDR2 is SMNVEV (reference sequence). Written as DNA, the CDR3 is TGTGCCAGCAGTTCCGGGACAGGGGGCACCGGGGAGCTGTTTTTT. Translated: CASSSGTGGTGELFF.

CDR3 nucleotide sequence: TGTGCCAGCAGCCAAAGCAGGGCTTCCTACGAGCAGTACTTC. Amino acids: CASSQSRASYEQYF. The chain is built from TRBV3-1 (or the pseudogene TRBV3-2) and TRBJ2-7, with D possibly matching TRBD1 (5 bases). CDR1 is LGHDT and CDR2 is YNNKEL in the germline V gene (reference sequence). This CDR3 spans 14 amino acids. Trimming cost V 2 bases and J 1 base, with 9 bases left between them.

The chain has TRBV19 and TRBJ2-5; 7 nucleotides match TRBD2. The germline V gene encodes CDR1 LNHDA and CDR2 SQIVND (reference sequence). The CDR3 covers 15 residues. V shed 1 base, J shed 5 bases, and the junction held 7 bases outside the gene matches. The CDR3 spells CASSIVLGGRETQYF. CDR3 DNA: TGTGCCAGTAGTATAGTCCTGGGGGGGAGGGAGACCCAGTACTTC. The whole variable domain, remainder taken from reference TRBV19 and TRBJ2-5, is DGGITQSPKYLFRKEGQNVTLSCEQNLNHDAMYWYRQDPGQGLRLIYYSQIVNDFQKGDIAEGYSVSREKKESFPLTVTSAQKNPTAFYLCASSIVLGGRETQYFGPGTRLLVL.

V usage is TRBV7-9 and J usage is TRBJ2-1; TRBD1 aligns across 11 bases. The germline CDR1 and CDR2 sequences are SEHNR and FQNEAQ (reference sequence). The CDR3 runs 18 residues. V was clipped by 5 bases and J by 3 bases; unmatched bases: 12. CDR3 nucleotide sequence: TGTGCCAGCAGCCGAAAACCTGGACAGGGGGCGTTCTACAATGAGCAGTTCTTC. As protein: CASSRKPGQGAFYNEQFF.

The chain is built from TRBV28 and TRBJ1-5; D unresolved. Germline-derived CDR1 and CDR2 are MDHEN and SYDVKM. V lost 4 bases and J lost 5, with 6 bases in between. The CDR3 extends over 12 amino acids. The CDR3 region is CASSSSHQPQHF. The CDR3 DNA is TGTGCCAGCAGTTCTTCCCATCAGCCCCAGCATTTT.

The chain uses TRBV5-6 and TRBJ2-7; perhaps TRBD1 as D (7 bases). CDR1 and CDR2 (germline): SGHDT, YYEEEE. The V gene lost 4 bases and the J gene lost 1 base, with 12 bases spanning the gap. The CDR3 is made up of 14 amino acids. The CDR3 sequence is CASSLTGRSYEQYF. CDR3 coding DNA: TGTGCCAGCAGCCTGACAGGGAGGTCCTACGAGCAGTACTTC.

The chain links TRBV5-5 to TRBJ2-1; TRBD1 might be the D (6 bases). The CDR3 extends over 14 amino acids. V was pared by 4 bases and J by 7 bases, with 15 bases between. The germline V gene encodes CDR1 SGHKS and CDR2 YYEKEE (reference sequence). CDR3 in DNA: TGTGCCAGCAGCCTAGGACGGCAGGGGAATGAGCAGTTCTTC. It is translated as CASSLGRQGNEQFF.

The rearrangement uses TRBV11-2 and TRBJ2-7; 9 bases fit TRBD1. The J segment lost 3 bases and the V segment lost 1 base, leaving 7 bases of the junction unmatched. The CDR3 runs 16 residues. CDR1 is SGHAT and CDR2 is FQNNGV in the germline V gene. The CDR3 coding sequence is TGTGCCAGCAGCTTAGGGACAGGGGTGTCCTACTACGAGCAGTACTTC. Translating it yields CASSLGTGVSYYEQYF.

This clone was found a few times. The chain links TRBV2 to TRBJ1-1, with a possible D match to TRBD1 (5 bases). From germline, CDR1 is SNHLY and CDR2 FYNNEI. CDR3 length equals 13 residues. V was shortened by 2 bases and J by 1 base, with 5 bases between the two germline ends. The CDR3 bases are TGTGCCAGCAGTGAAACAGGGAACACTGAAGCTTTCTTT. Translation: CASSETGNTEAFF. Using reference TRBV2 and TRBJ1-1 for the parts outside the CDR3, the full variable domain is EPEVTQTPSHQVTQMGQEVILRCVPISNHLYFYWYRQILGQKVEFLVSFYNNEISEKSEIFDDQFSVERPDGSNFTLKIRSTKLEDSAMYFCASSETGNTEAFFGQGTRLTVV.